The 25 T cell receptor beta chains reported below all come from one sample, sequenced in a study of blood T cell repertoires in COVID-19. Libraries were prepared by immunoSEQ multiplex PCR; TCRdb keeps only in-frame clonotypes and omits some of them. The data show 150,000 to 200,000 clones, with approximately 87% seen just once and about a tenth held by the top ten. Sequencing was done on a sample of peripheral blood. These receptors were collected from a woman aged 55 to 70 with COVID-19, enrolled during active disease.

The chain carries TRBV11-2 and TRBJ1-1; tentatively, D is TRBD1 (6 bases). V was shortened by 2 bases and J by 10 bases, with 14 bases between the two germline ends. This CDR3 contains 13 residues. The germline gives CDR1 SGHAT, CDR2 FQNNGV. DNA for the CDR3: TGTGCCAGCAGCTTATCTAGGGGGAATGGAGCTTTCTTT. It encodes CASSLSRGNGAFF.

V gene TRBV3-1 (or the pseudogene TRBV3-2) combines with J gene TRBJ2-7, with D perhaps matching TRBD2 (5 bases). The V end lost 1 base, the J end lost 6 bases, and 16 bases lay between the germline ends. CDR1 LGHDT and CDR2 YNNKEL come from the germline V gene (reference sequence). This CDR3 contains 15 residues. The CDR3 nucleotides read TGTGCCAGCAGCCAAGTCCCCCTTAGGGCGGGCGAGCAGTACTTC. This codes for CASSQVPLRAGEQYF.

This chain uses TRBV20-1 with TRBJ1-1; D perhaps matches TRBD1 (5 bases). The CDR3 extends over 11 amino acids. In germline, CDR1 is DFQATT, CDR2 SNEGSKA (reference sequence). The CDR3 sequence is CRGLRDTEAFF. CDR3 sequence (DNA): TGCAGGGGACTCAGGGACACTGAAGCTTTCTTT.

J is TRBJ2-5 and V is TRBV18; 8 nucleotides line up with TRBD1. CDR1 KGHSH and CDR2 LQKENI come from the germline V gene. After removal of 8 bases from V and 3 bases from J, the junction contained 11 bases not matched to a gene. The CDR3 has 15 amino acids. The DNA of the CDR3 is TGTGCCAGCCGGCCGACAGGGGTAAGGAAAGAGACCCAGTACTTC. It specifies CASRPTGVRKETQYF.

The CDR3 DNA follows: TGTGCCAGCAGTTTTCGAACGGACACAAACACTGAAGCTTTCTTT. Protein sequence: CASSFRTDTNTEAFF. This sequence joins TRBV27 and TRBJ1-1; TRBD1 is a possible D gene (5 bases). Germline V gene data show CDR1 as MNHEY and CDR2 as SMNVEV (reference sequence). Trimming removed 3 bases at V and 2 bases at J, with 13 bases between. The CDR3 covers 15 residues.

This clone was counted a single time. The chain carries TRBV5-4 and TRBJ2-7; 9 bases agree with TRBD1. The CDR3 runs to 14 residues. Unmatched junction bases numbered 2, after V lost 2 bases and J lost 2 bases. Germline V CDR1 and CDR2: SGHNT, YYREEE (reference sequence). Here the CDR3 reads CASSFDRGTYEQYF. As DNA, the CDR3 is TGTGCCAGCAGCTTCGACAGGGGGACCTACGAGCAGTACTTC. Together with reference TRBV5-4 and TRBJ2-7, the CDR3 gives the full variable domain: ETGVTQSPTHLIKTRGQQVTLRCSSQSGHNTVSWYQQALGQGPQFIFQYYREEENGRGNFPPRFSGLQFPNYSSELNVNALELDDSALYLCASSFDRGTYEQYFGPGTRLTVT.

The V call is TRBV6-6, the J call TRBJ2-1, with 9 bases matching TRBD1. The germline CDR1 and CDR2 sequences are MNHNY and SVGAGI (reference sequence). Losses at the gene ends were 2 bases for V and 8 bases for J; bases not matched to a gene: 7. CDR3 size: 15 residues. In DNA, the CDR3 is TGTGCCAGCAGTTACGGTGGACAGGGGAGGGATGAGCAGTTCTTC. This sequence encodes CASSYGGQGRDEQFF.

The gene calls are TRBV4-3 and TRBJ1-1; the D gene is possibly TRBD1 (5 bases). The germline V gene has CDR1 LGHNA and CDR2 YSLEER. The CDR3 loop spans 16 amino acids. V was trimmed by 4 bases and J by 0 bases, leaving 15 bases between them. The CDR3 loop is CASSRGGGHMNTEAFF. CDR3 DNA: TGCGCCAGCAGCCGCGGGGGTGGGCACATGAACACTGAAGCTTTCTTT.

The chain links TRBV21-1 to TRBJ1-1; the D segment call TRBD1 is taken from the table without a DNA check. TRBV21-1 is annotated as a pseudogene. CDR3 size: 16 residues. The CDR3 loop reads CASRHLDRARDTEAFF. CDR3 bases: TGTGCCAGCAGACACCTTGACAGGGCTCGTGACACTGAAGCTTTCTTT.

The chain uses TRBV11-3 and TRBJ2-7, with 8 bases lining up with TRBD2. The germline V gene encodes CDR1 SGHNT and CDR2 YENEEA. The CDR3 contains 15 residues. J was trimmed by 2 bases and V by 2 bases; bases with no gene match: 5. The CDR3 loop reads CASSLLVAGTYEQYF. CDR3 bases: TGTGCCAGCAGCTTATTGGTAGCGGGGACCTACGAGCAGTACTTC.

The chain links TRBV6-2 or TRBV6-3 to TRBJ2-1; TRBD1 matches 9 bases. From germline, CDR1 is MNHEY and CDR2 SVGEGT. V lost 2 bases, J lost 9 bases, and 11 bases stayed unmatched. This CDR3 has 16 amino acids. As DNA, the CDR3 is TGTGCCAGCAGTTACGACGACAGGGGGTTTGTAGGTGAGCAGTTCTTC. This sequence encodes CASSYDDRGFVGEQFF.

The sample holds one count of this clone. The genes are TRBV6-2 or TRBV6-3 and TRBJ1-2; 9 nucleotides align to TRBD1. Germline CDR1 reads MNHEY; CDR2 reads SVGEGT. The CDR3 covers 15 residues. The V and J ends lost 1 base and 8 bases, in that order; junction bases with no gene match: 8. CDR3 loop: CASSYYPDRGDGYTF. CDR3 sequence (DNA): TGTGCCAGCAGTTACTATCCGGACAGGGGAGACGGCTACACCTTC.

The chain recombines TRBV19 with TRBJ2-7; 11 bases fit TRBD1. The CDR3 is made up of 15 amino acids. The J segment lost 0 bases and the V segment lost 3 bases, leaving 1 base of the junction unmatched. CDR1 is LNHDA and CDR2 is SQIVND in the germline V gene (reference sequence). CDR3 in amino acids: CASSIGQGASYEQYF. CDR3 nucleotide sequence: TGTGCCAGTAGTATCGGACAGGGGGCCTCCTACGAGCAGTACTTC. The whole variable domain, remainder taken from reference TRBV19 and TRBJ2-7, is DGGITQSPKYLFRKEGQNVTLSCEQNLNHDAMYWYRQDPGQGLRLIYYSQIVNDFQKGDIAEGYSVSREKKESFPLTVTSAQKNPTAFYLCASSIGQGASYEQYFGPGTRLTVT.

V usage is TRBV2 and J usage is TRBJ2-1; 11 bases are a match to TRBD2. The germline gives CDR1 SNHLY, CDR2 FYNNEI. V trimming: 7 bases; J trimming: 6 bases; junction bases outside the gene matches: 2. The CDR3 runs 13 residues. This chain's CDR3 is CASKLAGVNEQFF. In DNA form, the CDR3 reads TGTGCCAGCAAACTAGCGGGGGTCAATGAGCAGTTCTTC.

The rearrangement uses TRBV5-1 and TRBJ2-1, with 8 bases lining up with TRBD2. CDR3 size: 16 residues. V was clipped by 3 bases and J by 1 base; unmatched bases: 6. Germline CDR1 is SGHRS and CDR2 is YFSETQ. DNA of the CDR3: TGCGCCAGCAGCTCGAGCGGGAGTGGTTCCTACAATGAGCAGTTCTTC. This codes for CASSSSGSGSYNEQFF. Using reference TRBV5-1 and TRBJ2-1 for the parts outside the CDR3, the full variable domain is KAGVTQTPRYLIKTRGQQVTLSCSPISGHRSVSWYQQTPGQGLQFLFEYFSETQRNKGNFPGRFSGRQFSNSRSEMNVSTLELGDSALYLCASSSSGSGSYNEQFFGPGTRLTVL.

This clone was observed a few times. The chain recombines TRBV30 with TRBJ1-3; maybe TRBD1 (5 bases). V dropped 3 bases and J dropped 3 bases, with 15 bases sitting between them. In germline, CDR1 is GTSNPN, CDR2 SVGIG (reference sequence). CDR3 size: 15 residues. CDR3 in DNA: TGTGCCTGGAGCAAAGGAGGGGAAGGTGGAAACACCATATATTTT. It codes for CAWSKGGEGGNTIYF. The full variable domain, completed using reference TRBV30 and TRBJ1-3, is SQTIHQWPATLVQPVGSPLSLECTVEGTSNPNLYWYRQAAGRGLQLLFYSVGIGQISSEVPQNLSASRPQDRQFILSSKKLLLSDSGFYLCAWSKGGEGGNTIYFGEGSWLTVV.

This clone has just a few counts. The V and J genes are TRBV9 and TRBJ2-7, with a possible D match to TRBD2 (5 bases). Trimming took 3 bases from V and 3 from J, leaving 10 bases between them. CDR1 SGDLS and CDR2 YYNGEE come from the germline V gene. CDR3 length: 13 amino acids. The CDR3 DNA follows: TGTGCCAGCAGCGCAGGACTGCACTACGAGCAGTACTTC. Translated: CASSAGLHYEQYF.

The V and J genes are TRBV4-3 and TRBJ1-3; TRBD1 might be the D (6 bases). Between the trimmed V and J ends, which lost 4 bases and 0 bases, there was a span of 13 bases. The length of the CDR3 is 16 residues. The V gene's germline CDR1 is LGHNA and CDR2 YSLEER. The CDR3 loop reads CASSLLGGSSGNTIYF. The CDR3 DNA reads as TGCGCCAGCAGCCTACTAGGGGGAAGCTCTGGAAACACCATATATTTT.

V is TRBV6-5 and J is TRBJ2-1, with D perhaps TRBD1 (6 bases). Deletions cut 10 bases from V and 7 bases from J, with 14 bases between. CDR1 is MNHEY and CDR2 is SVGAGI in the germline V gene. The CDR3 is 12 amino acids. The CDR3 DNA reads as TGTGCCACCAACAGGGTCGGAAATGAGCAGTTCTTC. Translated, it gives CATNRVGNEQFF.

The genes are TRBV7-6 and TRBJ2-3, with 7 nucleotides matching TRBD1. V was clipped by 0 bases and J by 0 bases; unmatched bases: 6. The CDR3 is made up of 17 amino acids. The germline V gene has CDR1 SGHVS and CDR2 FNYEAQ. The CDR3 DNA follows: TGTGCCAGCAGCTTAGCGCGGGTCAGGGGGAGCACAGATACGCAGTATTTT. Translating gives CASSLARVRGSTDTQYF.

Only one count was recorded for this clone. The V call is TRBV5-6, the J call TRBJ1-1; D not resolved. V shed 1 base and J shed 7 bases, with 11 bases lying between them. Germline V gene data show CDR1 as SGHDT and CDR2 as YYEEEE. This CDR3 is 13 amino acids long. CDR3 nucleotide sequence: TGTGCCAGCAGCTTGCCCCCGACATTTGAAGCTTTCTTT. Amino acid sequence: CASSLPPTFEAFF.

J is TRBJ1-1 and V is TRBV6-5; D may be TRBD1 (5 bases). V lost 7 bases and J lost 5, with 14 bases in between. This CDR3 has 13 residues. Germline V gives CDR1 MNHEY, CDR2 SVGAGI. For the CDR3, the DNA is TGTGCCAGCATGAAGGGGAAAATGACTGAAGCTTTCTTT. This codes for CASMKGKMTEAFF.

A single count supports this clone. The chain links TRBV4-2 to TRBJ2-7; TRBD2 matches 8 bases. The CDR3 has 13 amino acids. With V trimmed by 4 bases and J by 6 bases, 5 bases remained unmatched. The germline V gene encodes CDR1 LGHNA and CDR2 YNFKEQ. The CDR3: CASSPVAGFEQYF. CDR3 sequence (DNA): TGTGCCAGCAGCCCGGTAGCGGGATTCGAGCAGTACTTC.

There are a few counts of this clone. Other nucleotide sequences in the sample specify the same CDR3. This rearrangement joins TRBV27 to TRBJ2-5; the D gene is possibly TRBD2 (7 bases). Trimming removed 5 bases from V and 5 bases from J, with 15 bases in between. Germline V gene sequence: CDR1 MNHEY, CDR2 SMNVEV (reference sequence). The CDR3 extends over 14 amino acids. The CDR3 is CASSLLGGGETQYF. The CDR3 nucleotides read TGTGCCAGCAGTCTGCTTGGGGGGGGCGAGACCCAGTACTTC.

This clone was detected only once. The chain carries TRBV19 and TRBJ2-7; TRBD2 matches at 14 bases. This CDR3 is built from 15 residues. Germline V gene sequence: CDR1 LNHDA, CDR2 SQIVND (reference sequence). Trimming cost V 6 bases and J 3 bases; bases outside gene matches: 4. CDR3 protein: CASSPGLAGDYEQYF. DNA of the CDR3: TGTGCCAGTAGCCCGGGACTAGCGGGAGACTACGAGCAGTACTTC. The full variable domain, rest sourced from reference TRBV19 and TRBJ2-7, is DGGITQSPKYLFRKEGQNVTLSCEQNLNHDAMYWYRQDPGQGLRLIYYSQIVNDFQKGDIAEGYSVSREKKESFPLTVTSAQKNPTAFYLCASSPGLAGDYEQYFGPGTRLTVT.